This T cell receptor beta chain emerged from a study of blood T cell repertoires in COVID-19. Turning to the study itself: COVID-19 samples collected from the United States, Italy and Spain covered acute and convalescent phases. Sources were T cells, B-cell-depleted T cells, or PBMCs; the material itself was cDNA or gDNA.

V shed 5 bases and J shed 4 bases, with 11 bases lying between them. This CDR3 comprises 14 residues. The V gene's germline CDR1 is SEHNR and CDR2 FQNEAQ (reference sequence). Original data processing: Scientists estimated how many nucleated cells there were by amplifying reference gene primers. The repertoire was sequenced with immunoSEQ multiplex PCR; TCRdb's copy has only in-frame clones and lacks some. The D gene and trimming were derived from the DNA, and the V and J assignments and clone size from that table. Among about 190,000 clones listed, about 85% were seen once. Sequenced input: peripheral blood. The receptor comes from a man aged 25 to 40 with acute or convalescent COVID-19. V usage is TRBV7-9 and J usage is TRBJ1-4, with unresolved D. The CDR3 DNA follows: TGTGCCAGCAGCCCTCCTGGGCTTAATGAAAAACTGTTTTTT. As protein: CASSPPGLNEKLFF.